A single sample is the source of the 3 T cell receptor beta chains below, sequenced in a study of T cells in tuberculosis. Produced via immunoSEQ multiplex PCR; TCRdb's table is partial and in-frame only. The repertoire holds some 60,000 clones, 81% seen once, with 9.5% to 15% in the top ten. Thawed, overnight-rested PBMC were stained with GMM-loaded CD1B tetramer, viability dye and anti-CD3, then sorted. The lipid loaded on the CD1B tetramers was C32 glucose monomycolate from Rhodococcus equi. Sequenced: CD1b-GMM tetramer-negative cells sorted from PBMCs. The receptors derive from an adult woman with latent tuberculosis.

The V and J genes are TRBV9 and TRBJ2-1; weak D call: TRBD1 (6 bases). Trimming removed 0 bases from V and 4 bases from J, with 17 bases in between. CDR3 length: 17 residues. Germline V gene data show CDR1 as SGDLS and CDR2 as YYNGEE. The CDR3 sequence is CASSVEATRGSYNEQFF. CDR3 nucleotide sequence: TGTGCCAGCAGCGTAGAAGCCACCAGGGGTTCTTACAATGAGCAGTTCTTC.

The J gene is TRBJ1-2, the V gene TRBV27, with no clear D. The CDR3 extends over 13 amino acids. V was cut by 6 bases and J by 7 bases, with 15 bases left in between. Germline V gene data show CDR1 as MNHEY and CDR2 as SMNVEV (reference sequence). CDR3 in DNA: TGTGCCAGCAGGGGAGGGCTCTTGGGTGGCTACACCTTC. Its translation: CASRGGLLGGYTF.

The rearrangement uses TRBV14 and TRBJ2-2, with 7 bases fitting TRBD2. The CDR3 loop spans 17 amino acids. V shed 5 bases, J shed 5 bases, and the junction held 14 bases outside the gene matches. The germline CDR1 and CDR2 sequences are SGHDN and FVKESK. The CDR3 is CASSKRGLDGRTGELFF. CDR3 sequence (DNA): TGTGCCAGCAGCAAGCGGGGACTCGACGGGAGGACCGGGGAGCTGTTTTTT. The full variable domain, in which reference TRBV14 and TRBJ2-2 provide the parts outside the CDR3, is EAGVTQFPSHSVIEKGQTVTLRCDPISGHDNLYWYRRVMGKEIKFLLHFVKESKQDESGMPNNRFLAERTGGTYSTLKVQPAELEDSGVYFCASSKRGLDGRTGELFFGEGSRLTVL.